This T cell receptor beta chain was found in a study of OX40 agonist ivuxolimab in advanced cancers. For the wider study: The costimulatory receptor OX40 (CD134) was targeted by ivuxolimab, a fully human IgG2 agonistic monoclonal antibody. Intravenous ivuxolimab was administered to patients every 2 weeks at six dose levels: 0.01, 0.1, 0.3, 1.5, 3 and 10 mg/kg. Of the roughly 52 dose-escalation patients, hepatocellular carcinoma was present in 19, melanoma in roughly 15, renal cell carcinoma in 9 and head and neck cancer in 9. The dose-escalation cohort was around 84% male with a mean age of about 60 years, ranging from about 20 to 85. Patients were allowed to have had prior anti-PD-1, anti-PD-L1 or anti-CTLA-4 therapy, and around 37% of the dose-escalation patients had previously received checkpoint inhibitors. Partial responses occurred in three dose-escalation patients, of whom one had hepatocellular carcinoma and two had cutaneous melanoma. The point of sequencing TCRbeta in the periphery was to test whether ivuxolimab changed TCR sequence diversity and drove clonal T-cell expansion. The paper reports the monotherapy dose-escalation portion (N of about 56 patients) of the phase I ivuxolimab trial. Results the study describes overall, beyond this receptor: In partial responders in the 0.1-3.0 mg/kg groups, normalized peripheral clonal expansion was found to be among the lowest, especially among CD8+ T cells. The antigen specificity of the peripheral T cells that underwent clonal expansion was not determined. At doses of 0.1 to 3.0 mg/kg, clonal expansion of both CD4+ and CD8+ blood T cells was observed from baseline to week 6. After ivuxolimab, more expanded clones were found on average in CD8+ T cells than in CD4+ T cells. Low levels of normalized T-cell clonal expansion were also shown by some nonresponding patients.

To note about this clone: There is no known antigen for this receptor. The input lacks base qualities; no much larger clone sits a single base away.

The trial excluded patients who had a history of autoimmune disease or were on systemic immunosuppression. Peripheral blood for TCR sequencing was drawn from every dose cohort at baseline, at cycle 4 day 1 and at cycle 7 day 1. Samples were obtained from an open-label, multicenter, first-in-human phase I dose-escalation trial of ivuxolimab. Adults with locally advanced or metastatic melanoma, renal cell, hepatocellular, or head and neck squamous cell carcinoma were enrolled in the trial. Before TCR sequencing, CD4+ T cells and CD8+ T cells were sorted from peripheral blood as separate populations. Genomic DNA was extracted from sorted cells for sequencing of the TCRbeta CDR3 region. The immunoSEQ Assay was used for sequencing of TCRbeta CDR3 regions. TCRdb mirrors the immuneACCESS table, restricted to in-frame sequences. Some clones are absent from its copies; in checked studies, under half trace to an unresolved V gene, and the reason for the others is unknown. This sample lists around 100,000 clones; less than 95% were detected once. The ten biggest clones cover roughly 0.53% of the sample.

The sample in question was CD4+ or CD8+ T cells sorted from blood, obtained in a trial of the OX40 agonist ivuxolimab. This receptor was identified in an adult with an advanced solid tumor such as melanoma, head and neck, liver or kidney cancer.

The DNA reads TGCGCCAGCAGAAGGTTTGGCACAGGTACTAACTATGGCTACACCTTC. The translation is CASRRFGTGTNYGYTF. The chain employs TRBV5-1 and TRBJ1-2; a weak D assignment points to TRBD1 (5 bases agree). V and J are truncated by 5 bases and 0 bases respectively, leaving an intervening sequence of 17 bases. From the germline V gene, CDR1 is SGHRS and CDR2 is YFSETQ. The CDR3 has 16 amino acids, counting the end cysteine and phenylalanine. Kept here is only the CDR3 DNA, which spans 48 bases and is read in frame from base 1.